This T cell receptor beta chain is from a study of blood T cell repertoires in COVID-19. Study details: Material from acute and convalescent COVID-19 was sourced from the United States, Italy and Spain. The cDNA or gDNA used as material had been derived from T cells, B-cell-depleted T cells, or PBMCs.

CDR3 length: 16 amino acids. V lost 0 bases and J lost 8, with 19 bases in between. Germline-derived CDR1 and CDR2 are SGHDN and FVKESK. Source study methods: Nucleated cell counts were estimated from reference gene primer amplification. Only in-frame clones appear in the TCRdb table, and some are missing; sequencing was by immunoSEQ multiplex PCR. The V and J calls and clone size come from that table; D and trimming were worked out from the DNA. There are around 250,000 clones in the sample; around 88% occur only once, and roughly 5.7% lies in the top ten. This clonotype originated in a man older than 75 with acute or convalescent COVID-19. Sequencing used peripheral blood. The genes are TRBV14 and TRBJ1-2; D possibly corresponds to TRBD1 (5 bases). CDR3 amino acids: CASSQEDFKGLRGYTF. The CDR3 bases are TGTGCCAGCAGCCAAGAAGACTTTAAGGGACTACGGGGCTACACCTTC.